The present T cell receptor beta chain was sequenced within a study of blood T cell repertoires in COVID-19. Generated by immunoSEQ multiplex PCR, the TCRdb table keeps only in-frame clones and is missing some. The sample carries approximately 130,000 clones, around 85% recorded once. The source material was peripheral blood. The clonotype was recovered from a human donor in a cohort sampled during active COVID-19.

The DNA for the CDR3 is TGTGCCACCAGCAGAGCCAGAAACACCGGGGAGCTGTTTTTT. It specifies CATSRARNTGELFF. The chain links TRBV15 to TRBJ2-2; D gene unclear. The CDR3 is 14 amino acids. Trimming left V 1 base short and J 2 bases short, with 5 bases between. The germline V gene encodes CDR1 LNHNV and CDR2 YYDKDF (reference sequence).